The clone carrying this T cell receptor beta chain was observed a few times. The antigen is unknown. The sample originates from a study of T-cell memory formation after mild COVID-19. Trimming removed 3 bases from V and 2 bases from J; junction bases left unmatched: 13. The CDR3 is made up of 17 amino acids. Germline V gene data show CDR1 as DFQATT and CDR2 as SNEGSKA (reference sequence). Study conclusions and caveats: Certain responding clones were present in pre-infection memory, suggesting participation of cross-reactive memory.

MiXCR, applied by TCRdb to the 5' RACE reads, yields one record per CDR3 protein. The table lists about 290,000 distinct CDR3 sequences, about a sixth of them singletons. The sample was PBMCs or a T cell subset sorted from them (not recorded which). The chain carries TRBV20-1 and TRBJ1-5; 7 nucleotides match TRBD1. This sequence originates from a man younger than 35 who had mild COVID-19 (a few samples of this study predate the infection). Cell type and time point are not known. CDR3 protein: CSARRDLTGTGNQPQHF. CDR3 nucleotide sequence: TGCAGTGCTAGGAGGGACCTGACAGGGACGGGCAATCAGCCCCAGCATTTT.